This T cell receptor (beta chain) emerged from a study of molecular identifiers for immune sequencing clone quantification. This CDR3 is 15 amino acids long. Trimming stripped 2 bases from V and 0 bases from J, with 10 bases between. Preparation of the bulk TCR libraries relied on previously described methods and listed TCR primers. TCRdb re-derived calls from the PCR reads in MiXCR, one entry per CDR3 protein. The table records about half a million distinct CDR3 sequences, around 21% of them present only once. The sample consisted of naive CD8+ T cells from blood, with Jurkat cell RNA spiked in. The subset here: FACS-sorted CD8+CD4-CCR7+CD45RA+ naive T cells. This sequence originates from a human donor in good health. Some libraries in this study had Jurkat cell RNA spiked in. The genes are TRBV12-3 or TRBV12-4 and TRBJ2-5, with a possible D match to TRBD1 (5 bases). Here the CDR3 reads CASSLMGRDQETQYF. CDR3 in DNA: TGTGCCAGCAGTTTAATGGGCAGGGACCAAGAGACCCAGTACTTC.